The rows below give T cell receptor beta chains drawn from one sample of a study of T cells in Graves' hyperthyroidism and ophthalmopathy. TCRdb itself ran the multiplex PCR reads through MiXCR, one entry per CDR3 protein. This table has more than 350,000 distinct CDR3 sequences, around 15% appearing once. The sequencing input was blood. Every receptor here comes from a woman in her sixties with Graves' ophthalmopathy. Both conserved end residues are part of each CDR3. A D gene is named only where the DNA matches it firmly. A clone size is listed for some rows: how often the clone was seen (once, few, many), or a class if it is expanded.

j_call clone_size d_call v_call cdr3_nt cdr3_aa
TRBJ2-3 many TRBD2 TRBV28 TGTGCCAGCAGTCCCCGGGAGGGGGGAAGAATCGATACGCAGTATTTT CASSPREGGRIDTQYF
TRBJ2-7 . TRBD1 TRBV11-3 TGTGCCAGCAGCAGACAGGGGGAACCTAACGAGCAGTACTTC CASSRQGEPNEQYF
TRBJ2-3 few . TRBV5-1 TGCGCCAGCAGCCTGGGGATGGATACGCAGTATTTT CASSLGMDTQYF
TRBJ2-5 . TRBD1 TRBV27 TGTGCCAGCAGTACGCCGGGACAGGGGTTGGAGACCCAGTACTTC CASSTPGQGLETQYF
TRBJ2-7 many TRBD1 TRBV28 TGTGCCAGCAGCGATACAGGGGGCCCTACCTACGAGCAGTACTTC CASSDTGGPTYEQYF
TRBJ1-5 many . TRBV20-1 TGCAGTGCTCGGACAGATAGCAATCAGCCCCAGCATTTT CSARTDSNQPQHF
TRBJ2-3 many . TRBV5-1 TGCGCCAGCAGCTCCCACGGCACAGATACGCAGTATTTT CASSSHGTDTQYF
TRBJ2-7 . . TRBV29-1 TGCAGCGTGAGGGGGGTGGGCTACGAGCAGTACTTC CSVRGVGYEQYF
TRBJ2-2 few . TRBV18 TGTGCCAGCTCACCACGACTAACGGGGCCCGGCGGGGAGCTGTTTTTT CASSPRLTGPGGELFF
TRBJ2-3 many . TRBV10-3 TGTGCCATCAGATCAAGCGGAGCTCTCACAGATACGCAGTATTTT CAIRSSGALTDTQYF
TRBJ1-1 many . TRBV20-1 TGCAGTGCCCGAAGGCAGCCTGAAGCTTTCTTT CSARRQPEAFF